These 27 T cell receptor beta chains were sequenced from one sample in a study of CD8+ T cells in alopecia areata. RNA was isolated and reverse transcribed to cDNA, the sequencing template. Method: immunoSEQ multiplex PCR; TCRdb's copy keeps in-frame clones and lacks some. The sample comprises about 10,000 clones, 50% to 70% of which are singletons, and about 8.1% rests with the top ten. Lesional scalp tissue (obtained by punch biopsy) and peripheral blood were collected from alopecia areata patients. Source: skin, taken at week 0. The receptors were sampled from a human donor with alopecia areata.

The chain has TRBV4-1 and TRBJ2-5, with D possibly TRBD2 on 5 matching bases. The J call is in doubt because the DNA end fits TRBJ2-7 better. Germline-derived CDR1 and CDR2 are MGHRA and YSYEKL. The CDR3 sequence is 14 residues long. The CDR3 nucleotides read TGCGCCAGCAGCCAGTCAACACTAGTCTACGAGCAGTACTTC. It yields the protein CASSQSTLVYEQYF.

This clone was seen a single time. CDR3 bases: TGTGCCAGCAGCTTAGCGTTTGGGACGGATGATTCACCCCTCCACTTT. It is translated as CASSLAFGTDDSPLHF. The chain carries TRBV7-9 and TRBJ1-6; D may be TRBD1 (5 bases). V was pared by 0 bases and J by 8 bases, with 14 bases between. The germline V gene encodes CDR1 SEHNR and CDR2 FQNEAQ (reference sequence). The CDR3 loop spans 16 amino acids.

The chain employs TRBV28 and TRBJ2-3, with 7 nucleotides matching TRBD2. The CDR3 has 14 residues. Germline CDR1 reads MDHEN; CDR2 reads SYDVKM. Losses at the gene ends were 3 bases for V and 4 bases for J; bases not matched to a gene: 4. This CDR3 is CASSFGLAADTQYF. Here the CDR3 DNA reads TGTGCCAGCAGTTTTGGGCTAGCGGCAGATACGCAGTATTTT.

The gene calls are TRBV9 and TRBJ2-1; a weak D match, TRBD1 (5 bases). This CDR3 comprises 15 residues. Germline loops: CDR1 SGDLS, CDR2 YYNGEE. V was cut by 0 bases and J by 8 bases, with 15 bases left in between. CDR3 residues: CASSVVPGQGDEQFF. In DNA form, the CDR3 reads TGTGCCAGCAGCGTAGTTCCTGGGCAGGGCGATGAGCAGTTCTTC.

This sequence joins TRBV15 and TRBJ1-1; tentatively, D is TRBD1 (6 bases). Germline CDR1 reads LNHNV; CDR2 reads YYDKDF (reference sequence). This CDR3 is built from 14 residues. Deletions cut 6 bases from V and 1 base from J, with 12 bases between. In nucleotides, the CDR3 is TGTGCCACCAGTCCTAAACAGGGGAACACTGAAGCTTTCTTT. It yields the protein CATSPKQGNTEAFF.

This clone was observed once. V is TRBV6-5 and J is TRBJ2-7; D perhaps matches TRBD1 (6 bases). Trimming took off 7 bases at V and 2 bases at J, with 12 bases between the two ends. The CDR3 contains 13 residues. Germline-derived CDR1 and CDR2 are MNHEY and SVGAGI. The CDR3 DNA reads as TGTGCCAGCACCTCAACAGGGACCTACGAGCAGTACTTC. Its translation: CASTSTGTYEQYF.

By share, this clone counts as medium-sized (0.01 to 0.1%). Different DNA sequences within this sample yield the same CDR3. CDR3 sequence: CASSPGQSYEQYF. The CDR3 nucleotides are TGTGCCAGCAGCCCCGGACAGTCCTACGAGCAGTACTTC. The chain carries TRBV27 and TRBJ2-7, with D maybe TRBD1 (6 bases). Per the germline V gene, CDR1 is MNHEY and CDR2 is SMNVEV (reference sequence). V was shortened by 6 bases and J by 1 base, with 10 bases between the two germline ends. There are 13 residues in the CDR3.

The DNA of the CDR3 is TGCGCCAGCAGCCGCCCCCTCATGGGGTCTGAAGCTTTCTTT. Translated: CASSRPLMGSEAFF. This rearrangement joins TRBV4-1 to TRBJ1-1; unclear D gene. CDR3 size: 14 residues. Between the trimmed V and J ends, which lost 4 bases and 6 bases, there was a span of 15 bases. Germline V CDR1 and CDR2: MGHRA, YSYEKL.

The CDR3 region has the DNA TGCAGCATCGATGGGACAGGGCCCTACGAGCAGTACTTC. It yields the protein CSIDGTGPYEQYF. The chain links TRBV29-1 to TRBJ2-7, with TRBD1 matching over 9 bases. V gave up 8 bases and J gave up 2 bases; unmatched junction bases: 7. The CDR3 length is 13 residues. Germline CDR1 and CDR2: SQVTM and ANQGSEA.

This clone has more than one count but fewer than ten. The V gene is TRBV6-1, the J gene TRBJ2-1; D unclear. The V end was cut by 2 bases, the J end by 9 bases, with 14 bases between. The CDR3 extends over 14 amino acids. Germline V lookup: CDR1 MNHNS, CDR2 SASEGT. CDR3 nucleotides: TGTGCCAGCAGTGAACAGGCCGGGTCCGTTGAGCAGTTCTTC. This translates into CASSEQAGSVEQFF.

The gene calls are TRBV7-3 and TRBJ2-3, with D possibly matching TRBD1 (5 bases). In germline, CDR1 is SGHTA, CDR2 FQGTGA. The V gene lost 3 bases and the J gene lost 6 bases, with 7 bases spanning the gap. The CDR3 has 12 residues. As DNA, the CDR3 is TGTGCCAGCAGCTTTGACAGCGATACGCAGTATTTT. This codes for CASSFDSDTQYF.

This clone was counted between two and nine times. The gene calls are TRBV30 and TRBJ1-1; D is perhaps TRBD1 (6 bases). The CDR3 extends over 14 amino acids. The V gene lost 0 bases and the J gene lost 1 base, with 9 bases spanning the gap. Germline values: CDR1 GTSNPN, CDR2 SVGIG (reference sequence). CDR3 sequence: CAWSVGGGNTEAFF. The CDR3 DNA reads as TGTGCCTGGAGTGTAGGGGGGGGGAACACTGAAGCTTTCTTT.

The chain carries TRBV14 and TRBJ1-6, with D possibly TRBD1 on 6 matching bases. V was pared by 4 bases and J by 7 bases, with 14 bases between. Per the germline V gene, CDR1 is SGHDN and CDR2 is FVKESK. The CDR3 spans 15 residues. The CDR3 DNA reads TGTGCCAGCAGCCTCAGGGGATCTGGGAATTCACCCCTCCACTTT. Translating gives CASSLRGSGNSPLHF.

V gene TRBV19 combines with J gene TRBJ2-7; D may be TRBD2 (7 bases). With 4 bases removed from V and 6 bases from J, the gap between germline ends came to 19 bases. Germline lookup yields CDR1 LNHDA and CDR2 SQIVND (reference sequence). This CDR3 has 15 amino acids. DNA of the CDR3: TGTGCCAGTAGTAAGGGCCAGGGGACTACCTGCGAGCAGTACTTC. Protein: CASSKGQGTTCEQYF. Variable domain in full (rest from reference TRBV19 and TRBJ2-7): DGGITQSPKYLFRKEGQNVTLSCEQNLNHDAMYWYRQDPGQGLRLIYYSQIVNDFQKGDIAEGYSVSREKKESFPLTVTSAQKNPTAFYLCASSKGQGTTCEQYFGPGTRLTVT.

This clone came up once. In DNA form, the CDR3 reads TGTGCCAGCAGTTCCCTAGCAGGGGGGCAGGGTGAAAAACTGTTTTTT. This codes for CASSSLAGGQGEKLFF. The chain uses TRBV28 and TRBJ1-4, with 7 positions matching TRBD1. Germline values: CDR1 MDHEN, CDR2 SYDVKM. The CDR3 is 16 residues long. The junction had 12 bases not matched to a gene; V was cut back by 4 bases and J by 7 bases.

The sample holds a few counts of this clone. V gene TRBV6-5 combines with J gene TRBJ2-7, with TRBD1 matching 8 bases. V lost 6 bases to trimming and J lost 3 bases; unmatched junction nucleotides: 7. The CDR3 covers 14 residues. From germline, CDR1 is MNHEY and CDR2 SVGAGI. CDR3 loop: CASSRQGNGYEQYF. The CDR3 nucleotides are TGTGCCAGCAGCAGACAGGGGAACGGCTACGAGCAGTACTTC.

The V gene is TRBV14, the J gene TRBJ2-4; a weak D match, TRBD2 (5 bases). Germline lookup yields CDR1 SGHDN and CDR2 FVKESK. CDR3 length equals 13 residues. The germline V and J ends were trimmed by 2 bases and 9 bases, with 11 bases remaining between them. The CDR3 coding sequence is TGTGCCAGCAGCCAATCGGCGGGCGGCATTCAGTACTTC. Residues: CASSQSAGGIQYF. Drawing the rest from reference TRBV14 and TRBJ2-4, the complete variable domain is EAGVTQFPSHSVIEKGQTVTLRCDPISGHDNLYWYRRVMGKEIKFLLHFVKESKQDESGMPNNRFLAERTGGTYSTLKVQPAELEDSGVYFCASSQSAGGIQYFGAGTRLSVL.

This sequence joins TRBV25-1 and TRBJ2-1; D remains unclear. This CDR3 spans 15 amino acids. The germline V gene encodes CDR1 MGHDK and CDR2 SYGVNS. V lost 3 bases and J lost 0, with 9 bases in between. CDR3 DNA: TGTGCCAGCAGTGAGACCGGAAGCTCCTACAATGAGCAGTTCTTC. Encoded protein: CASSETGSSYNEQFF.

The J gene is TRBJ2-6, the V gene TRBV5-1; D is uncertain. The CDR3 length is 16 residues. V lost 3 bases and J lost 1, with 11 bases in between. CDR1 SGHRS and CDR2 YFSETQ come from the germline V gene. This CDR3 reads CASSSAQNSGANVLTF. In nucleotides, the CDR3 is TGCGCCAGCAGCTCTGCGCAGAATTCTGGGGCCAACGTCCTGACTTTC.

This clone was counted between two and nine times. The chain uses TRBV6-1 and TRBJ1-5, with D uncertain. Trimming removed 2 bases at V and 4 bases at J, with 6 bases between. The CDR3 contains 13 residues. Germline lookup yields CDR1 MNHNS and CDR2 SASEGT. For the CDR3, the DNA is TGTGCCAGCAGTGAACAGGTTAATCAGCCCCAGCATTTT. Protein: CASSEQVNQPQHF.

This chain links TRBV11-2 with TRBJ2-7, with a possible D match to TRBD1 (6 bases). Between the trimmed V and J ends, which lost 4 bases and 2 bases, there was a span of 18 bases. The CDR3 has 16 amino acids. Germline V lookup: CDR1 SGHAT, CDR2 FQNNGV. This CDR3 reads CASSSYQGPSPYEQYF. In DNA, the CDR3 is TGTGCCAGCAGCTCCTACCAGGGGCCGAGCCCCTACGAGCAGTACTTC. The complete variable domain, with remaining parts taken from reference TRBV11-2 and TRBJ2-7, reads EAGVAQSPRYKIIEKRQSVAFWCNPISGHATLYWYQQILGQGPKLLIQFQNNGVVDDSQLPKDRFSAERLKGVDSTLKIQPAKLEDSAVYLCASSSYQGPSPYEQYFGPGTRLTVT.

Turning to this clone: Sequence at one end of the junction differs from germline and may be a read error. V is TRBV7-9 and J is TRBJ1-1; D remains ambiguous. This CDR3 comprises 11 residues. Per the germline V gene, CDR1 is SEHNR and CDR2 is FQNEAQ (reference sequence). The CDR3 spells CASSAIAVGLF. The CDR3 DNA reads TGTGCCAGCAGCGCGATTGCGGTTGGTCTCTTT.

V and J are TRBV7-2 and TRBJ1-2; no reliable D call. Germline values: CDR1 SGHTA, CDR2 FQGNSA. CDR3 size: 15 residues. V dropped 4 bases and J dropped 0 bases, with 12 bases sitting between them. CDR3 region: CASSSRSDTNYGYTF. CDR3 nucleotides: TGTGCCAGCAGCTCACGGTCAGACACTAACTATGGCTACACCTTC.

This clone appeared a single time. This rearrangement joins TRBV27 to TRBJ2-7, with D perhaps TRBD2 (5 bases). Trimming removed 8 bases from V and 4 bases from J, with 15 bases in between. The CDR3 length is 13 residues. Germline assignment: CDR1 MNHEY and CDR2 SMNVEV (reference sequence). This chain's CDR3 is CASAAHGEYEQYF. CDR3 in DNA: TGTGCCAGCGCGGCCCACGGGGAATACGAGCAGTACTTC.

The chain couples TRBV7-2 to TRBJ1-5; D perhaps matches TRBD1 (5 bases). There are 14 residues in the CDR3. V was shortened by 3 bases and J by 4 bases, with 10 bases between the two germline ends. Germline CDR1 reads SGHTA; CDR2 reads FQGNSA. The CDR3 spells CASSLGQANQPQHF. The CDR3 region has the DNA TGTGCCAGCAGCTTGGGGCAGGCGAATCAGCCCCAGCATTTT.

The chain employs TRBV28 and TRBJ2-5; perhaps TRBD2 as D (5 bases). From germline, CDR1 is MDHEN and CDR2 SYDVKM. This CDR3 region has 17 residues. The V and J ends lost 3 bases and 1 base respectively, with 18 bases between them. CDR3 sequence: CASSLGRHSYLQETQYF. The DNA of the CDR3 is TGTGCCAGCAGTTTGGGGAGACACAGCTACCTCCAAGAGACCCAGTACTTC.

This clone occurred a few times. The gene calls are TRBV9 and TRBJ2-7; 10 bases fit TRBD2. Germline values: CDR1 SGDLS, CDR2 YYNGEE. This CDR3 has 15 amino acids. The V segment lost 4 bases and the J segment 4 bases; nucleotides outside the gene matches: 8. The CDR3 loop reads CASSPGLADSYEQYF. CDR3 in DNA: TGTGCCAGCAGCCCAGGACTAGCGGACTCATACGAGCAGTACTTC.